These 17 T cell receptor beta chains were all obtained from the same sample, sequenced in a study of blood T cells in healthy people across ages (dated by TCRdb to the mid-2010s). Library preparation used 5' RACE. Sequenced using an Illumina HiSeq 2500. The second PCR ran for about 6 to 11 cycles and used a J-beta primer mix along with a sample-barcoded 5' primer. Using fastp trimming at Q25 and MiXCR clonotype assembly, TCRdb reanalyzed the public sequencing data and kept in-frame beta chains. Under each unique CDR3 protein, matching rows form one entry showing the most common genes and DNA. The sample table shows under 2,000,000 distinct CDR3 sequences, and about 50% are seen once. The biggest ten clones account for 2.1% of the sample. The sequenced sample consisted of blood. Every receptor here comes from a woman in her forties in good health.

The CDR3 DNA follows: TGTGCCAGCAGCTTCGAGGGTAAATCCTACAATGAGCAGTTCTTC. Amino acid sequence: CASSFEGKSYNEQFF. V gene TRBV5-5 combines with J gene TRBJ2-1, with D perhaps matching TRBD2 (5 bases). CDR1 and CDR2 (germline): SGHKS, YYEKEE (reference sequence). The CDR3 is 15 amino acids. Trimming removed 2 bases at V and 1 base at J, with 10 bases between.

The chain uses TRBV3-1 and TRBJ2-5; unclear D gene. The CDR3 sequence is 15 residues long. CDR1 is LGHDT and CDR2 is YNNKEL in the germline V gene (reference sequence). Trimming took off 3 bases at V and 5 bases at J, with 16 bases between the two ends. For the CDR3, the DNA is TGTGCCAGCAGCCACCATGCAGTCGTTCGCGAGACCCAGTACTTC. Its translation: CASSHHAVVRETQYF.

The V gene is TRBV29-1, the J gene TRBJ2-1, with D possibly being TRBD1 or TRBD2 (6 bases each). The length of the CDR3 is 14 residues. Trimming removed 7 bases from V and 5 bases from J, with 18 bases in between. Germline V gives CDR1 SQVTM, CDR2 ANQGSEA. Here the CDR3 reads CSAKGDSGHNEQFF. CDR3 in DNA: TGCAGCGCCAAGGGGGATAGCGGCCACAATGAGCAGTTCTTC.

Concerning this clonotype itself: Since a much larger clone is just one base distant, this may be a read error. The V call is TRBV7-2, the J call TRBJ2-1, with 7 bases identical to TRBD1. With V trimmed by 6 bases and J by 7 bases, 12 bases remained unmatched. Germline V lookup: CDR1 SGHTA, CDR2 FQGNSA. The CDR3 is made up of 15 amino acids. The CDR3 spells CASRRPRGFLNEQFF. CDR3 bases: TGTGCCAGCAGACGTCCCAGGGGGTTCTTAAATGAGCAGTTCTTC.

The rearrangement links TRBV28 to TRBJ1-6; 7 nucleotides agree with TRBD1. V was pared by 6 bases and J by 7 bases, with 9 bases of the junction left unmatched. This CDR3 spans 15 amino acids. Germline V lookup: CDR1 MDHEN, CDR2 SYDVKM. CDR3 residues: CASRDYRGGNSPLHF. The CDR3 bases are TGTGCCAGCAGGGATTACAGGGGCGGGAATTCACCCCTCCACTTT. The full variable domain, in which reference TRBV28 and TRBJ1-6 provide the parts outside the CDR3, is DVKVTQSSRYLVKRTGEKVFLECVQDMDHENMFWYRQDPGLGLRLIYFSYDVKMKEKGDIPEGYSVSREKKERFSLILESASTNQTSMYLCASRDYRGGNSPLHFGNGTRLTVT.

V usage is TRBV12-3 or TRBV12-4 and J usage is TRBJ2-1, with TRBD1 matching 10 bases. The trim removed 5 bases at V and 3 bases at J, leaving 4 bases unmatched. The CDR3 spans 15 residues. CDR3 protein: CASSDGTGVYNEQFF. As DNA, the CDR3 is TGTGCCAGCAGTGACGGGACAGGGGTCTACAATGAGCAGTTCTTC.

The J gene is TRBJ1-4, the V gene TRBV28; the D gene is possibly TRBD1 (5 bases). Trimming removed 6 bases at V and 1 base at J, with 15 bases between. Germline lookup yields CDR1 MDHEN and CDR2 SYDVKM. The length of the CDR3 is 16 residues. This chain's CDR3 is CASRARRGGTNEKLFF. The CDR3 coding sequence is TGTGCCAGCAGGGCAAGGAGGGGTGGAACTAATGAAAAACTGTTTTTT.

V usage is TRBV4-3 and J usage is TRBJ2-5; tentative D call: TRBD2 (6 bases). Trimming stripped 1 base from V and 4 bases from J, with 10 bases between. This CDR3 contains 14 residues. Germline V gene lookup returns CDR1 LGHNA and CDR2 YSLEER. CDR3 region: CASSQGGGAETQYF. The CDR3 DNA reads TGCGCCAGCAGCCAAGGGGGCGGGGCAGAGACCCAGTACTTC.

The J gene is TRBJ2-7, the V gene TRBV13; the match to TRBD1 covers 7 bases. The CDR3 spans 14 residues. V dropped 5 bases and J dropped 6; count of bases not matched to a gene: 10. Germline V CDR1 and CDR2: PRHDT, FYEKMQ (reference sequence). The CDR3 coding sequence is TGTGCCAGCAGCCCAGACAGGGTATCATCCGAGCAGTACTTC. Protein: CASSPDRVSSEQYF.

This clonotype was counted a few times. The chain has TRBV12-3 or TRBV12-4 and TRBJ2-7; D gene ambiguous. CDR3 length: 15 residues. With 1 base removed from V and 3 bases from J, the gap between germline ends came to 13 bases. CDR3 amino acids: CASSLGPLMDYEQYF. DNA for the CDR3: TGTGCCAGCAGTTTAGGGCCCCTCATGGACTACGAGCAGTACTTC.

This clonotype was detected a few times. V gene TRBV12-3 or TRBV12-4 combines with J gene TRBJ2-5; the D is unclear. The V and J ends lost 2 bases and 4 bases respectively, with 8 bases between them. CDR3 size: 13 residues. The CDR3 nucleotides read TGTGCCAGCAGTTTATGGGTAATAGAGACCCAGTACTTC. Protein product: CASSLWVIETQYF.

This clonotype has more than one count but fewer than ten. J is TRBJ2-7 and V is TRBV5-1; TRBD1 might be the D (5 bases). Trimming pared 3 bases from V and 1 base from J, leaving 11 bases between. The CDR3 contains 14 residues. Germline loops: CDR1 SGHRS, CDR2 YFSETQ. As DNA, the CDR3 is TGCGCCAGCAGCTCAGGGAACCCTTCCTACGAGCAGTACTTC. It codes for CASSSGNPSYEQYF.

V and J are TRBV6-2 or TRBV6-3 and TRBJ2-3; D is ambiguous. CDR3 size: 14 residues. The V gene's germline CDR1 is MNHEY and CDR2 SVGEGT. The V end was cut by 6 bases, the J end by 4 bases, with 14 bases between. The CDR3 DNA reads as TGTGCCAGCAGCTATCCCTCATCTGCAGATACGCAGTATTTT. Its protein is CASSYPSSADTQYF.

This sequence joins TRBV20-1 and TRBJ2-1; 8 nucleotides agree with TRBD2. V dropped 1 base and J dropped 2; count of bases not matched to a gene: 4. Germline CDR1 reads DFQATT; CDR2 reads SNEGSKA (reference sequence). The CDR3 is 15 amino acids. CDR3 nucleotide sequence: TGCAGTGCTAGAGGGGGTAGCGGGGCCTACAATGAGCAGTTCTTC. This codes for CSARGGSGAYNEQFF.

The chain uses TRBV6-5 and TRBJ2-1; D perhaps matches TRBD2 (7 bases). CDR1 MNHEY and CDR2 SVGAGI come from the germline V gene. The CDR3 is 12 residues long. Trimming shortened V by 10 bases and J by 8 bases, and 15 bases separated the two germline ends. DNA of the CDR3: TGTGCCACCGAGGGGGGGTCCCATGAGCAGTTCTTC. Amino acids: CATEGGSHEQFF.

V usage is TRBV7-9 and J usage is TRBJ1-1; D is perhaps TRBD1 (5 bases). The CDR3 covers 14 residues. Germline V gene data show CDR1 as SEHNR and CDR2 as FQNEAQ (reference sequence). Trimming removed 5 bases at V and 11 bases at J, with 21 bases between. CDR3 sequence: CASSGALRDLTAFF. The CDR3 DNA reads TGTGCCAGCAGCGGAGCCCTCAGGGATCTCACCGCTTTCTTT.

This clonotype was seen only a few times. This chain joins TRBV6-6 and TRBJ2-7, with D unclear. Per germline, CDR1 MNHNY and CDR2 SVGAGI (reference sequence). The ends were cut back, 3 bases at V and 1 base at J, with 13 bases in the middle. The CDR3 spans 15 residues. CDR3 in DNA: TGTGCCAGCAGTTATGGTCGGGCCCTATCCTACGAGCAGTACTTC. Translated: CASSYGRALSYEQYF.